Each of the 21 T cell receptor beta chains below was sequenced from the same sample in a study of cytomegalovirus exposure and HLA in healthy donors. Both 60 Vbeta primers and 13 Jbeta primers went into the PCR. Profiling relied on immunoSEQ multiplex PCR, and the TCRdb table lists in-frame clones only, not all of them. The sample holds about 190,000 clones; approximately 81% are singletons and the top ten take 3.8%. Source material: PBMCs. The receptor source for this set is a man aged 45 to 65 in good health and CMV-seronegative.

This chain links TRBV6-5 with TRBJ2-3; D uncertain. V dropped 5 bases and J dropped 0 bases, with 9 bases sitting between them. Per germline, CDR1 MNHEY and CDR2 SVGAGI. This CDR3 is built from 14 residues. CDR3 in DNA: TGTGCCAGCAGTCCACCTACTAGCACAGATACGCAGTATTTT. This codes for CASSPPTSTDTQYF.

This chain joins TRBV7-8 and TRBJ2-2, with a possible D match to TRBD1 (6 bases). The ends were cut back, 1 base at V and 4 bases at J, with 10 bases in the middle. The CDR3 length is 15 residues. The germline CDR1 and CDR2 sequences are SGHVS and FQNEAQ. The CDR3 region is CASSLGQGRTGELFF. CDR3 DNA sequence: TGTGCCAGCAGCTTAGGTCAGGGGCGCACCGGGGAGCTGTTTTTT.

The chain joins TRBV25-1 to TRBJ1-4, with D uncertain. The germline gives CDR1 MGHDK, CDR2 SYGVNS. The CDR3 contains 16 residues. V was clipped by 0 bases and J by 6 bases, with 14 bases between them. For the CDR3, the DNA is TGTGCCAGCAGTGAATATAGACTCTCTGGTGATGAAAAACTGTTTTTT. It specifies CASSEYRLSGDEKLFF.

The chain couples TRBV23-1 to TRBJ1-4, with D tentatively TRBD1 (5 bases). Being an ORF, TRBV23-1 has a function that is uncertain. The CDR3 is 14 residues long. With 6 bases removed from V and 8 bases from J, the gap between germline ends came to 16 bases. DNA for the CDR3: TGCGCCAGCAGCCGTGGGTCGTACAGGGAAAAACTGTTTTTT. Amino acid sequence: CASSRGSYREKLFF.

Remarks on this clone: The junction and the germline gene differ at one end; a read error may be behind it. V gene TRBV7-9 combines with J gene TRBJ1-1; TRBD1 might be the D (6 bases). The CDR3 covers 15 residues. Germline V gene lookup returns CDR1 SEHNR and CDR2 FQNEAQ (reference sequence). The CDR3 region has the DNA TGTTCCAGCAGCTTTACAGGGAAGGTGAACACTGAAGCTTTCTTT. Protein sequence: CSSSFTGKVNTEAFF.

The count of this clone is one. The CDR3: CASSLPGNYGYTF. The CDR3 nucleotides read TGTGCCAGCAGCTTACCCGGGAACTATGGCTACACCTTC. The rearrangement joins TRBV7-9 to TRBJ1-2; D not certain. Per the germline V gene, CDR1 is SEHNR and CDR2 is FQNEAQ (reference sequence). V dropped 2 bases and J dropped 2 bases, with 6 bases sitting between them. The CDR3 has 13 residues.

This chain uses TRBV5-1 with TRBJ2-1; TRBD1 might be the D (6 bases). From germline, CDR1 is SGHRS and CDR2 YFSETQ. There are 14 residues in the CDR3. The ends were cut back, 0 bases at V and 7 bases at J, with 11 bases in the middle. The CDR3 bases are TGCGCCAGCAGCTTGGCCACAGGGATTAATGAGCAGTTCTTC. Protein product: CASSLATGINEQFF.

The rearrangement joins TRBV11-2 to TRBJ1-3; 10 bases align to TRBD1. CDR3 size: 19 residues. Looked up from germline, CDR1 is SGHAT and CDR2 is FQNNGV. The V and J ends lost 0 bases and 3 bases, in that order; junction bases with no gene match: 11. The CDR3, as DNA: TGTGCCAGCAGCTTAGAGGCCCCTCGACAGGGGGCTAGTGGAAACACCATATATTTT. Its protein is CASSLEAPRQGASGNTIYF.

The CDR3 region is CASSLEGGGLGTDTQYF. CDR3 nucleotide sequence: TGTGCCAGCAGCTTAGAAGGCGGAGGGTTGGGCACAGATACGCAGTATTTT. V and J are TRBV7-6 and TRBJ2-3; maybe TRBD2 (6 bases). Germline CDR1 reads SGHVS; CDR2 reads FNYEAQ. Between the trimmed V and J ends, which lost 1 base and 1 base, there was a span of 15 bases. CDR3 length: 17 amino acids.

The J gene is TRBJ2-7, the V gene TRBV5-4; TRBD1 matches 9 bases. CDR3 length: 15 amino acids. Per germline, CDR1 SGHNT and CDR2 YYREEE (reference sequence). The trim removed 0 bases at V and 4 bases at J, leaving 5 bases unmatched. The CDR3 DNA is TGTGCCAGCAGCTTGGAGGGGACAGGGCCATACGAGCAGTACTTC. This encodes CASSLEGTGPYEQYF.

The CDR3 sequence is CATSRVPGGGSPLHF. The CDR3 nucleotides are TGTGCCACCAGCAGAGTGCCTGGTGGGGGGTCACCCCTCCACTTT. The chain employs TRBV15 and TRBJ1-6; D is possibly TRBD1 (5 bases). The CDR3 has 15 amino acids. CDR1 LNHNV and CDR2 YYDKDF come from the germline V gene (reference sequence). The V end was cut by 1 base, the J end by 10 bases, with 14 bases between. Full variable domain (missing parts from reference TRBV15 and TRBJ1-6): DAMVIQNPRYQVTQFGKPVTLSCSQTLNHNVMYWYQQKSSQAPKLLFHYYDKDFNNEADTPDNFQSRRPNTSFCFLDIRSPGLGDTAMYLCATSRVPGGGSPLHFGNGTRLTVT.

The chain's CDR3 is CASSLGLSGQPQHF. CDR3 nucleotide sequence: TGCGCCAGCAGCTTGGGGCTCTCAGGTCAGCCCCAGCATTTT. The chain is built from TRBV5-1 and TRBJ1-5; the D is unclear. Trimming removed 0 bases at V and 6 bases at J, with 10 bases between. CDR3 size: 14 residues. Germline V gives CDR1 SGHRS, CDR2 YFSETQ.

The rearrangement links TRBV9 to TRBJ1-3; D is possibly TRBD1 (5 bases). Looked up from germline, CDR1 is SGDLS and CDR2 is YYNGEE. The CDR3 extends over 14 amino acids. V lost 4 bases and J lost 3, with 11 bases in between. For the CDR3, the DNA is TGTGCCAGCAGCCCCTGGGACTATGGAAACACCATATATTTT. This sequence encodes CASSPWDYGNTIYF.

The rearrangement links TRBV30 to TRBJ1-1; D gene unclear. Per germline, CDR1 GTSNPN and CDR2 SVGIG (reference sequence). There are 12 residues in the CDR3. V lost 2 bases and J lost 4, with 8 bases in between. CDR3 residues: CAWSPSGTEAFF. The DNA of the CDR3 is TGTGCCTGGAGTCCTTCGGGCACTGAAGCTTTCTTT.

The rearrangement joins TRBV5-4 to TRBJ2-3; weak D call: TRBD1 (6 bases). From germline, CDR1 is SGHNT and CDR2 YYREEE (reference sequence). The CDR3 is made up of 16 amino acids. V lost 3 bases and J lost 0, with 14 bases in between. CDR3 in amino acids: CASSWSSGASTDTQYF. In nucleotides, the CDR3 is TGTGCCAGCAGCTGGTCGTCAGGGGCTAGCACAGATACGCAGTATTTT.

As for this clone: A junction end diverges from the germline sequence, so it may reflect a read error. The rearrangement joins TRBV5-6 to TRBJ2-1, with TRBD1 identical over 9 bases. Germline V CDR1 and CDR2: SGHDT, YYEEEE. The CDR3 runs to 11 residues. CDR3 coding DNA: TGTGCCAGCAGCTTGGGGGACAGGGAGCTCTTC. Encoded protein: CASSLGDRELF.

V and J are TRBV27 and TRBJ1-1, with D unclear. Deletions cut 7 bases from V and 1 base from J, with 16 bases between. Per germline, CDR1 MNHEY and CDR2 SMNVEV (reference sequence). CDR3 length: 15 residues. CDR3: CASKLRAQENTEAFF. CDR3 nucleotide sequence: TGTGCCAGCAAACTGAGGGCTCAAGAGAACACTGAAGCTTTCTTT.

This chain links TRBV14 with TRBJ2-4, with 9 bases aligning to TRBD1. This CDR3 contains 19 residues. V dropped 1 base and J dropped 0; count of bases not matched to a gene: 10. Germline-derived CDR1 and CDR2 are SGHDN and FVKESK. CDR3 sequence (DNA): TGTGCCAGCAGCCAAGGGACAGGGGTCTCGGTACTAGCCAAAAACATTCAGTACTTC. Amino acid sequence: CASSQGTGVSVLAKNIQYF.

The V gene is TRBV5-1, the J gene TRBJ2-3, with 7 positions matching TRBD2. V was pared by 0 bases and J by 2 bases, with 6 bases of the junction left unmatched. This CDR3 region has 16 residues. Germline lookup yields CDR1 SGHRS and CDR2 YFSETQ. The CDR3 DNA follows: TGCGCCAGCAGCTTGGGCCGCGGGGGAGACACAGATACGCAGTATTTT. It is translated as CASSLGRGGDTDTQYF.

The count of this clone is one. This rearrangement joins TRBV30 to TRBJ2-2; D unresolved. Germline V CDR1 and CDR2: GTSNPN, SVGIG (reference sequence). Trimming pared 2 bases from V and 2 bases from J, leaving 3 bases between. The CDR3 contains 12 residues. CDR3 protein: CAWSLNTGELFF. The CDR3 DNA follows: TGTGCCTGGAGTCTCAACACCGGGGAGCTGTTTTTT. Supplemented by reference TRBV30 and TRBJ2-2, the full variable domain reads SQTIHQWPATLVQPVGSPLSLECTVEGTSNPNLYWYRQAAGRGLQLLFYSVGIGQISSEVPQNLSASRPQDRQFILSSKKLLLSDSGFYLCAWSLNTGELFFGEGSRLTVL.

V gene TRBV2 combines with J gene TRBJ1-1, with D possibly being TRBD1 (6 bases). The CDR3 spans 14 residues. CDR1 is SNHLY and CDR2 is FYNNEI in the germline V gene. V lost 6 bases to trimming and J lost 5 bases, with 16 bases between them. CDR3 residues: CASRALGGGTEAFF. The CDR3 nucleotides read TGTGCCAGCAGAGCCTTAGGGGGTGGTACTGAAGCTTTCTTT.